The 5 T cell receptor beta chains below were found in one sample sequenced in a study of blood T cell repertoires in COVID-19. Assay: immunoSEQ multiplex PCR; the TCRdb copy retains only in-frame clones and omits some. The sample lists roughly 200,000 clones, about 87% occurring once. The sample consisted of peripheral blood. These receptor sequences come from a man between 65 and 80 years old with acute or convalescent COVID-19.

The chain combines TRBV6-1 with TRBJ2-5; 12 bases line up with TRBD2. The CDR3 sequence is 16 residues long. CDR1 is MNHNS and CDR2 is SASEGT in the germline V gene. Germline trimming cut 5 bases from V and 6 bases from J; bases unmatched to any gene: 10. CDR3 coding DNA: TGTGCCAGCAGTCAAGACGGACTAGCGGGAAGGAAGACCCAGTACTTC. Translation: CASSQDGLAGRKTQYF.

This chain joins TRBV24-1 and TRBJ1-5; D uncertain. Trimming removed 4 bases at V and 10 bases at J, with 13 bases between. The CDR3 has 13 amino acids. Looked up from germline, CDR1 is KGHDR and CDR2 is SFDVKD. The CDR3 bases are TGTGCCACCAGTGAGCATGGTAACAAACCCCAGCATTTT. This sequence encodes CATSEHGNKPQHF.

V gene TRBV7-3 combines with J gene TRBJ2-2; TRBD2 matches 11 bases. The J segment lost 6 bases and the V segment lost 5 bases, leaving 5 bases of the junction unmatched. CDR1 is SGHTA, CDR2 FQGTGA, per germline. This CDR3 is built from 15 residues. The CDR3 is CASSPVSGRAGELFF. In DNA form, the CDR3 reads TGTGCCAGCAGCCCGGTTAGCGGGAGGGCCGGGGAGCTGTTTTTT.

The genes are TRBV6-6 and TRBJ2-3; possibly TRBD2 for D (5 bases). Between the trimmed V and J ends, which lost 4 bases and 9 bases, there was a span of 17 bases. Germline values: CDR1 MNHNY, CDR2 SVGAGI (reference sequence). The CDR3 contains 14 residues. The CDR3 region has the DNA TGTGCCAGCAGTTCCTCGGGAAAGGGAGCCACGCAGTATTTT. As protein: CASSSSGKGATQYF.

The chain combines TRBV19 with TRBJ2-2, with 10 bases matching TRBD2. The CDR3 is made up of 16 amino acids. CDR1 is LNHDA and CDR2 is SQIVND in the germline V gene (reference sequence). V lost 10 bases, J lost 2 bases, and 10 bases stayed unmatched. CDR3 in amino acids: CATRPKREGNTGELFF. The DNA of the CDR3 is TGTGCCACCAGGCCGAAGCGGGAGGGAAACACCGGGGAGCTGTTTTTT.